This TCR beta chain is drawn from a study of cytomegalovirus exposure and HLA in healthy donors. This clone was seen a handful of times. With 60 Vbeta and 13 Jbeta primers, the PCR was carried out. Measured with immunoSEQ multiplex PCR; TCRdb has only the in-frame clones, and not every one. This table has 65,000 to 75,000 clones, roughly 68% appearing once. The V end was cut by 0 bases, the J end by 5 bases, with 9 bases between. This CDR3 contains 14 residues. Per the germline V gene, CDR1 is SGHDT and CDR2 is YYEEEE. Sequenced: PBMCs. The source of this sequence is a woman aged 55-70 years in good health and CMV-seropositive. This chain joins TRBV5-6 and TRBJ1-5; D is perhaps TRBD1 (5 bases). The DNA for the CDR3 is TGTGCCAGCAGCTTGGGACAGAAGCATCAGCCCCAGCATTTT. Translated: CASSLGQKHQPQHF.